This T cell receptor beta chain was identified in a study of T cell clonotyping in hematopoietic cell transplantation. On the study more broadly: Recipient samples before transplant were obtained post-cytoreduction. Study-level findings and limits: Higher Inverse Simpson Index values in graft donor and pretransplant recipient predicted broader posttransplant TCR diversity.

Germline V CDR1 and CDR2: MNHEY, SVGAGI. There are 15 residues in the CDR3. Trimming at V came to 5 bases and at J to 6 bases, leaving 12 bases not matched to a gene. As for time point: recipient sample about 28 days before transplant, after cytoreduction. Recipients were bled about 28 days pretransplant and at posttransplant days 30, 100, 180. Comments on this clone: The antigen is unknown.

Only in-frame clones appear in the TCRdb table, and some are missing; sequencing was by immunoSEQ multiplex PCR. The data show some 29,000 clones, about 74% seen once. V and J are TRBV6-5 and TRBJ1-2, with 7 bases fitting TRBD1. Sample: peripheral blood mononuclear cells, taken before stem cell transplant. The TCR sequence derives from a woman aged 30 to 39 with chronic myeloid leukemia. Some clones in this sample may be carry-over from other donors' samples. CDR3 DNA: TGTGCCAGCAGTAAAATGGACAGGCTGTTGGATGGCTACACCTTC. This sequence encodes CASSKMDRLLDGYTF.